The sample holds many counts of the clone carrying this T cell receptor beta chain. The record originates from a study of regulatory T cells in long-lasting Graves disease. Germline CDR1 SGHTA, CDR2 FQGNSA. The CDR3 is made up of 16 amino acids. V was shortened by 5 bases and J by 6 bases, with 21 bases between the two germline ends. Arm-PCR of CDR3 regions and iRepertoire HTBI primers were used to build TCR beta libraries. In TCRdb, the multiplex PCR reads were re-called with MiXCR into one record per CDR3 protein. The sample lists hundreds of thousands of distinct CDR3 sequences; 14% to 15% were seen once. Time point meaning: newly diagnosed GD, antithyroid drugs for less than 3 months. The TCR library was made from RNA extracted from PBMCs. In this cohort, patients came from an endocrinology department located in Xi'an, China. The same specimen was also included in a second study, on T cells in Graves' hyperthyroidism and ophthalmopathy. That investigation notes: Carried out on the TCR CDR3, a first-round RT-PCR used the HTBI primer set. Model output signaled ophthalmopathy a median around 5.9 months ahead of onset.

Here the sequenced sample was peripheral blood mononuclear cells (PBMCs), taken at new diagnosis, from a patient treated with antithyroid drugs. The chain is built from TRBV7-2 and TRBJ2-3, with D perhaps given as TRBD1 or TRBD2 (7 bases each). This TCR was recovered from a woman aged 40 to 50 with Graves disease. This chain's CDR3 is CASSHNRGAGRDTQYF. Here the CDR3 DNA reads TGTGCCAGCAGCCACAACAGGGGAGCGGGGAGGGATACGCAGTATTTT.